Listed below are T cell receptor beta chains from one sample, sequenced in a study of shared clonotypes between healthy human individuals. The data were produced by immunoSEQ multiplex PCR, yet TCRdb's version contains in-frame clones alone and is incomplete. The table includes roughly 700,000 clones, approximately 79% detected once. The sample comprised memory CD4+ T cells sorted from blood. The source of these receptors is a woman aged 25 to 39 in good health. CDR3s leave out the opening cysteine and the closing phenylalanine or tryptophan.

TRBV10-1 | ASSDSLAEQY
TRBV4-2 | ASSQDLPGRANTGELF
TRBV7-8 | ASSIGQAHYGYT
TRBV7-2 | ASSKLPGLAGGHNEQF
TRBV27 | ASSLSEGSNEQF
TRBV28 | ASSDPGQGMRSGYT
TRBV6-6 | ASSYITGGAYEQY
TRBV6-6 | ASSYSNQDTQY
TRBV6-5 | ASRKGMSGNTIY
TRBV4-2 | ASSQVGQTNEKLF
TRBV6-1 | ASSESSGNYGYT
TRBV5-1 | ASSLGAGLTLEQY